Given below is one TCR beta chain in context. Its cognate antigen is unknown. The data derive from a study of cytomegalovirus exposure and HLA in healthy donors. Overall study: An early data release held around 80 million unique TCRs from HLA-typed donors. Clustering assigned about 76% of the 350 to 400 genotyped donors to the Caucasian-associated ancestry cluster. Study observations and caveats: Reports showed the classifier diagnosing cytomegalovirus status with high specificity and sensitivity.

Germline V gene sequence: CDR1 KGHSY, CDR2 FQNENV. The CDR3 runs to 16 residues. V shed 0 bases, J shed 4 bases, and the junction held 6 bases outside the gene matches. The PCR was carried out with 60 Vbeta primers and 13 Jbeta primers. TCRdb keeps only in-frame clones here, not all; method: immunoSEQ multiplex PCR. Altogether roughly 100,000 clones are present, 65% to 85% being singletons, with the ten largest covering over 15%. Specimen: PBMCs. The receptor's source is a woman aged 55 to 70 in good health and CMV-seropositive. The V call is TRBV16, the J call TRBJ1-5; 7 bases align to TRBD1. Written as DNA, the CDR3 is TGTGCCAGCAGCCAATCCGGTTCAGGGGGAAATCAGCCCCAGCATTTT. Translating it yields CASSQSGSGGNQPQHF.